One TCR beta chain is described in this entry. This entry is derived from a study of control samples from healthy donors and cancer patients. Produced via immunoSEQ multiplex PCR; TCRdb's table is partial and in-frame only. The repertoire holds some 120,000 clones, with about nine tenths as singletons. Sample: blood. This sequence was found in a man aged 35 to 55 in good health.

The CDR3 sequence: CASSQDCLQLNTEAFF. The CDR3 DNA is TGCGCCAGCAGTCAAGACTGTTTACAGCTTAACACTGAAGCTTTCTTT. The chain is built from TRBV23-1 and TRBJ1-1, with D uncertain. TRBV23-1 is marked as an open reading frame, function uncertain. The CDR3 runs to 16 residues. V was clipped by 2 bases and J by 2 bases, with 15 bases between them.